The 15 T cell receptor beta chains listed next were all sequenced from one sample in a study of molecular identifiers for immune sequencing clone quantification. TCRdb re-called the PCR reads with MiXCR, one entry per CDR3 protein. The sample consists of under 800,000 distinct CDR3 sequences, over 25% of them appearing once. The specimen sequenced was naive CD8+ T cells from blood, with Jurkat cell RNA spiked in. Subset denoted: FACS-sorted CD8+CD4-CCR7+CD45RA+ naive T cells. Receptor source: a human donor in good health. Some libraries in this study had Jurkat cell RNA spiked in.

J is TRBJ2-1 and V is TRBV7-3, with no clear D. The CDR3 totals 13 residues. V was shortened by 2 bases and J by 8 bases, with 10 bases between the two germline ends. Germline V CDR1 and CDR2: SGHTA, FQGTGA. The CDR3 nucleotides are TGTGCCAGCAGCTTAGGTCTTAGGGATGAGCAGTTCTTC. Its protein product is CASSLGLRDEQFF.

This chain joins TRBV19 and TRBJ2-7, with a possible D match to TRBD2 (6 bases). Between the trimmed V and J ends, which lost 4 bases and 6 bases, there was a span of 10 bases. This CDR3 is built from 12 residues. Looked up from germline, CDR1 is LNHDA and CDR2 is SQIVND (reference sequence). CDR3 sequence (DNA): TGTGCCAGTAGTACGGGACTTGGCGAGCAGTACTTC. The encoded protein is CASSTGLGEQYF.

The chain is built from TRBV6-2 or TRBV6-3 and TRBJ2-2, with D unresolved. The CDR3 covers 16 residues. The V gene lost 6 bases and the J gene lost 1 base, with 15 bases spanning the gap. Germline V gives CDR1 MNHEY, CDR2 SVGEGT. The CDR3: CASRPTVGQNTGELFF. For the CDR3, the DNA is TGTGCCAGCAGACCGACCGTGGGTCAGAACACCGGGGAGCTGTTTTTT.

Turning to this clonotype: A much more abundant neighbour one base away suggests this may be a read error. The CDR3 sequence: CASGESGMVGTDTQYF. DNA for the CDR3: TGCGCCAGCGGTGAGTCTGGGATGGTAGGCACAGATACGCAGTATTTT. The chain is built from TRBV10-2 and TRBJ2-3; D unresolved. The length of the CDR3 is 16 residues. Germline CDR1 and CDR2: WSHSY and SAAADI.

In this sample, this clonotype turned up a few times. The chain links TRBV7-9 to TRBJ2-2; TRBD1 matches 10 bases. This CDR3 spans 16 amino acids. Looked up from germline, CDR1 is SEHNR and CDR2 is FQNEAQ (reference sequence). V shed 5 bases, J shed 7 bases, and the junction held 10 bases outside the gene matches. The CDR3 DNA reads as TGTGCCAGCAGCACCCGGGACAGGGGCTCTAACGGGGAGCTGTTTTTT. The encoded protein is CASSTRDRGSNGELFF.

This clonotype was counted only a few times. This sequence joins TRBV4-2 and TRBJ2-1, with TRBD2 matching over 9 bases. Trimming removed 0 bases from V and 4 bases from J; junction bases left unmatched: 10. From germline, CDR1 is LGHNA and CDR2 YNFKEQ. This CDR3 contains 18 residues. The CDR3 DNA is TGTGCCAGCAGCCAAGATCCCACCTCTAGCGGGACGTACAATGAGCAGTTCTTC. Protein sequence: CASSQDPTSSGTYNEQFF.

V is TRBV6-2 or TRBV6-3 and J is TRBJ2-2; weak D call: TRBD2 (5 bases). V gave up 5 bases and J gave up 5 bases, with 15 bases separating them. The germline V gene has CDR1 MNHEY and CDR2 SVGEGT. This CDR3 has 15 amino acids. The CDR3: CASSIYPEGTGELFF. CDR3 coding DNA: TGTGCCAGCAGTATTTATCCCGAGGGTACCGGGGAGCTGTTTTTT.

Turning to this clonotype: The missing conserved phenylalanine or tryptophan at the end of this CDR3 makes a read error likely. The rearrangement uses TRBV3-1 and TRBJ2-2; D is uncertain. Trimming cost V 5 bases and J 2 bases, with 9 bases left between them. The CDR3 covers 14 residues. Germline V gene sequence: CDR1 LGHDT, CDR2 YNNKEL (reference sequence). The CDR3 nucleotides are TGTGCCAGCAGCATAGGACCAAACACCGGGGAGCTGTTTATT. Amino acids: CASSIGPNTGELFI.

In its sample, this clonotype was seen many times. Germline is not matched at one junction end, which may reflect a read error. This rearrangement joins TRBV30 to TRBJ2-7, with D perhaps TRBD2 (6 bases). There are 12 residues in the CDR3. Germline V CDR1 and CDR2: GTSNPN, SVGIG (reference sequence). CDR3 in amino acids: CAWSGGTSELVF. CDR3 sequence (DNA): TGTGCCTGGAGTGGGGGGACTTCCGAATTAGTCTTC. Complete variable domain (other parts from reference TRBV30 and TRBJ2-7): SQTIHQWPATLVQPVGSPLSLECTVEGTSNPNLYWYRQAAGRGLQLLFYSVGIGQISSEVPQNLSASRPQDRQFILSSKKLLLSDSGFYLCAWSGGTSELVFGPGTRLTVT.

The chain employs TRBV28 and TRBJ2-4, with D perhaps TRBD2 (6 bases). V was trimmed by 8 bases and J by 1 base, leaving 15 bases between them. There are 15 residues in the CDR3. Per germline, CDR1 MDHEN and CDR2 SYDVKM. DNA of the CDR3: TGTGCCAGCTTATTTTCGCTAGCGGCCAAAAACATTCAGTACTTC. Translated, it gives CASLFSLAAKNIQYF.

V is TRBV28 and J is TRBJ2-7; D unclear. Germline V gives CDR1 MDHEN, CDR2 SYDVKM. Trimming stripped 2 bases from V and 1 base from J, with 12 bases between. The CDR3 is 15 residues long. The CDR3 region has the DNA TGTGCCAGCAGTTTAGGTAGGGTAGAATCCTACGAGCAGTACTTC. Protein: CASSLGRVESYEQYF.

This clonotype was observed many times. CDR3 in DNA: TGTGCTAGTGGTTTGACTAGCAGGGAGACCCAGTACTTC. Translating gives CASGLTSRETQYF. The gene calls are TRBV12-5 and TRBJ2-5, with D possibly TRBD2 on 6 matching bases. With 2 bases removed from V and 5 bases from J, the gap between germline ends came to 9 bases. Germline CDR1 is LGHNT and CDR2 is FRNRAP. CDR3 length: 13 amino acids.

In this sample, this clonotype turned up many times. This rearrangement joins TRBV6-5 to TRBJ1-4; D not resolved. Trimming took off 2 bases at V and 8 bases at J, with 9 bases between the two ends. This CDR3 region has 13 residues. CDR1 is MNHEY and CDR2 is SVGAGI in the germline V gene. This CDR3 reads CASSYNRGEKLFF. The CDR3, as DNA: TGTGCCAGCAGTTACAACAGAGGGGAAAAACTGTTTTTT.

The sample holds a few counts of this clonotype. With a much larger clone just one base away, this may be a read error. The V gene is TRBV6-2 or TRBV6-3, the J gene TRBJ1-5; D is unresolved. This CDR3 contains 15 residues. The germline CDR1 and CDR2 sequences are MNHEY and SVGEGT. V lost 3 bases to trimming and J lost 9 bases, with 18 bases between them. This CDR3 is CASSYEGLVDRPQHF. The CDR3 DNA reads TGTGCCAGCAGTTATGAAGGCCTGGTGGATCGGCCCCAGCATTTT.

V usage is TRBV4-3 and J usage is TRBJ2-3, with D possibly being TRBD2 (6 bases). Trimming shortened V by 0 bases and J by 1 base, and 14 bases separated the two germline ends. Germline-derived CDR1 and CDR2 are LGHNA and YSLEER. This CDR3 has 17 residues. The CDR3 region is CASSQDRLWGGTDTQYF. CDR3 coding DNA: TGCGCCAGCAGCCAAGATCGCCTTTGGGGGGGCACAGATACGCAGTATTTT.